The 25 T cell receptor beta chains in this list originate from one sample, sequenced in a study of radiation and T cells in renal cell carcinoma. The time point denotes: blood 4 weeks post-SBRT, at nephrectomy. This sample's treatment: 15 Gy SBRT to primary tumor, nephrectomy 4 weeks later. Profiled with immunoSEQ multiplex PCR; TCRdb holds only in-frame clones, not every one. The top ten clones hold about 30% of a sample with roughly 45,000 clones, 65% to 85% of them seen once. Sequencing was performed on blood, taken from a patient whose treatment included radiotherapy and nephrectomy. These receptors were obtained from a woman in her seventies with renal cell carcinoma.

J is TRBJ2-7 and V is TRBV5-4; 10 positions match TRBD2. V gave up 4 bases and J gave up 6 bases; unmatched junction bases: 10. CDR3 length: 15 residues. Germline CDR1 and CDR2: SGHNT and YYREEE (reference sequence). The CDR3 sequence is CASSTGLAATGEQYF. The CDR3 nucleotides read TGTGCCAGCAGCACCGGACTAGCGGCAACCGGCGAGCAGTACTTC. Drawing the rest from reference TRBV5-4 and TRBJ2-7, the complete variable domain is ETGVTQSPTHLIKTRGQQVTLRCSSQSGHNTVSWYQQALGQGPQFIFQYYREEENGRGNFPPRFSGLQFPNYSSELNVNALELDDSALYLCASSTGLAATGEQYFGPGTRLTVT.

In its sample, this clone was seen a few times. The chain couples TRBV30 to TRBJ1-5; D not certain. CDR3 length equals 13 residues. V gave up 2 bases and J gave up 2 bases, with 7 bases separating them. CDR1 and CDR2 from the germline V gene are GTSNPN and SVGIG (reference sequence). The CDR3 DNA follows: TGTGCCTGGAGTCAGAGGGGCAATCAGCCCCAGCATTTT. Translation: CAWSQRGNQPQHF.

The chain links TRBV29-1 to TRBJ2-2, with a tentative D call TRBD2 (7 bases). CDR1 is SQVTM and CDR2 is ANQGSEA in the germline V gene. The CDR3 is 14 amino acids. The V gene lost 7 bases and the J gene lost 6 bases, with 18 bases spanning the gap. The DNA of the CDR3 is TGCAGCGGGGGGGGCGGAGAAGGGGCCGGGGAGCTGTTTTTT. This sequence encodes CSGGGGEGAGELFF.

The CDR3 sequence: CASSPIAGGRETQYF. The DNA for the CDR3 is TGTGCCAGCAGCCCGATAGCGGGGGGGCGGGAGACCCAGTACTTC. The chain couples TRBV11-2 to TRBJ2-5; TRBD2 agrees at 11 bases. The CDR3 is made up of 15 amino acids. The germline V gene has CDR1 SGHAT and CDR2 FQNNGV. V shed 5 bases and J 5 bases; nucleotides not matched to a gene: 7.

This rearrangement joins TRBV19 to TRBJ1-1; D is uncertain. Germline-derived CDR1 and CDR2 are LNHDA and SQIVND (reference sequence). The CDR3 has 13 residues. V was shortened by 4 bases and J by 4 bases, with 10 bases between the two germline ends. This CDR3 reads CASSRGVITEAFF. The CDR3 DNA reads TGTGCCAGTAGTAGGGGAGTAATCACTGAAGCTTTCTTT.

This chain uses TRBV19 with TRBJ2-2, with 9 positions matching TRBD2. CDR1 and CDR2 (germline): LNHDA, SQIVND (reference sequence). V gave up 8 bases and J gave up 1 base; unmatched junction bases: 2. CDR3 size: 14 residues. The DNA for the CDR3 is TGTGCCAGTGGGACTAGCTGGAACACCGGGGAGCTGTTTTTT. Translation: CASGTSWNTGELFF.

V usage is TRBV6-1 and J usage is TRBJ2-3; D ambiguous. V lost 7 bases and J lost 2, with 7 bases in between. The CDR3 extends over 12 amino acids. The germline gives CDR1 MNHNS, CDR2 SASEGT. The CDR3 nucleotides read TGTGCCAGCAAGTCCAACACAGATACGCAGTATTTT. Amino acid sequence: CASKSNTDTQYF.

The CDR3 sequence: CASSLLPASGGGYTF. For the CDR3, the DNA is TGTGCCAGCAGCTTACTACCAGCTTCGGGCGGTGGCTACACCTTC. The chain has TRBV11-1 and TRBJ1-2; D not resolved. V was shortened by 2 bases and J by 7 bases, with 17 bases between the two germline ends. CDR1 is SGHAT and CDR2 is FQDESV in the germline V gene (reference sequence). The CDR3 is 15 amino acids.

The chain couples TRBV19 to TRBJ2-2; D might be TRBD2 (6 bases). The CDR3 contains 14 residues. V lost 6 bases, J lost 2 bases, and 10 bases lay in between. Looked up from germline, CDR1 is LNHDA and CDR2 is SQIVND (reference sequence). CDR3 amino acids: CASREGLNTGELFF. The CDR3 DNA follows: TGTGCCAGTAGGGAGGGGCTAAACACCGGGGAGCTGTTTTTT. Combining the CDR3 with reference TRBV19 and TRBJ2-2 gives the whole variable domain DGGITQSPKYLFRKEGQNVTLSCEQNLNHDAMYWYRQDPGQGLRLIYYSQIVNDFQKGDIAEGYSVSREKKESFPLTVTSAQKNPTAFYLCASREGLNTGELFFGEGSRLTVL.

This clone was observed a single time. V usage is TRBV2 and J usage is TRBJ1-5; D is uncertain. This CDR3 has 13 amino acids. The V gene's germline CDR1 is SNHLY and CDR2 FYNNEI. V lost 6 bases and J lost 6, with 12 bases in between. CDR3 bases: TGTGCCAGCAGGCCAGAGGCTTTTCAGCCCCAGCATTTT. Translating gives CASRPEAFQPQHF.

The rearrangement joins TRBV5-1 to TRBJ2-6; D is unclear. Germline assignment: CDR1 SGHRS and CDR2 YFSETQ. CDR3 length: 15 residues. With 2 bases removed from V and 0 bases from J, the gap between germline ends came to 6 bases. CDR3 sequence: CASSFGNSGANVLTF. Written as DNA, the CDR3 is TGCGCCAGCAGCTTTGGTAACTCTGGGGCCAACGTCCTGACTTTC.

CDR3 bases: TGTGCCACCCGCCGGGAGAGCTCCTACGAGCAGTACTTC. Its translation is CATRRESSYEQYF. The rearrangement joins TRBV15 to TRBJ2-7; D is possibly TRBD2 (6 bases). The CDR3 has 13 residues. Germline values: CDR1 LNHNV, CDR2 YYDKDF (reference sequence). The V and J ends lost 8 bases and 0 bases respectively, with 11 bases between them.

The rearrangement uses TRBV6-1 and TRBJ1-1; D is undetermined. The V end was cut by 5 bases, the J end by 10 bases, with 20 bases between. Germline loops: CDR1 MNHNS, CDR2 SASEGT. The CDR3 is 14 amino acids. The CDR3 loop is CASSSRPELDGAFF. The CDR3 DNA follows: TGTGCCAGCAGTTCGCGTCCGGAACTTGATGGAGCTTTCTTT.

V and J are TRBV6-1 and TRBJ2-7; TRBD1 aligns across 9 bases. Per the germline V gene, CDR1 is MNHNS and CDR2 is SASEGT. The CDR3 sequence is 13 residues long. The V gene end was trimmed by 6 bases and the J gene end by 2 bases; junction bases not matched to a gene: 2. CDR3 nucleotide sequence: TGTGCCAGCAGGAGACAGGGGGCCTACGAGCAGTACTTC. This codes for CASRRQGAYEQYF.

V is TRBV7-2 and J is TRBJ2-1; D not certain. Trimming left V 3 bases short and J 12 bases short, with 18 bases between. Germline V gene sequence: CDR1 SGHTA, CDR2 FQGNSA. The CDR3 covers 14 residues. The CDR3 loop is CASSFSLGRRGQFF. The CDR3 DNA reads TGTGCCAGCAGCTTCTCCCTGGGAAGAAGAGGGCAGTTCTTC.

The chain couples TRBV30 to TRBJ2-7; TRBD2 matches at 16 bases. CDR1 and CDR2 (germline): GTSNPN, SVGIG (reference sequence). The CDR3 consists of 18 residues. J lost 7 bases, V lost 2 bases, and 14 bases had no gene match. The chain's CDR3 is CAWSTPGTSGRGGLEQYF. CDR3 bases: TGTGCCTGGAGTACCCCCGGGACTAGCGGGAGGGGGGGTTTGGAGCAGTACTTC.

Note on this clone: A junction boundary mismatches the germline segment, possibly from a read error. The CDR3 nucleotides read TGTGCCAGCAGCTTAGATTACCGTTTTGGACCGGTCTTC. Translating gives CASSLDYRFGPVF. The chain has TRBV11-2 and TRBJ2-1, with unresolved D. Germline CDR1 and CDR2: SGHAT and FQNNGV. The CDR3 is made up of 13 amino acids.

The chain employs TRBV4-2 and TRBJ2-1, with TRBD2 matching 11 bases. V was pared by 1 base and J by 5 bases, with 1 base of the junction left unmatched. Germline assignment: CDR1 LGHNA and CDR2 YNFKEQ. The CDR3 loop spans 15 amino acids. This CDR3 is CASSQATSGDNEQFF. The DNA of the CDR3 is TGTGCCAGCAGCCAAGCGACTAGCGGGGACAATGAGCAGTTCTTC.

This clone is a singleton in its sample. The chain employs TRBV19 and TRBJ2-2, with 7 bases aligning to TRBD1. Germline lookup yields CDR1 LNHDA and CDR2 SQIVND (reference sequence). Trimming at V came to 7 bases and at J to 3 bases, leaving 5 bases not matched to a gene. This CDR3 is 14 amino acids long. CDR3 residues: CASTLTGHTGELFF. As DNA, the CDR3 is TGTGCCAGTACCCTGACAGGGCACACCGGGGAGCTGTTTTTT.

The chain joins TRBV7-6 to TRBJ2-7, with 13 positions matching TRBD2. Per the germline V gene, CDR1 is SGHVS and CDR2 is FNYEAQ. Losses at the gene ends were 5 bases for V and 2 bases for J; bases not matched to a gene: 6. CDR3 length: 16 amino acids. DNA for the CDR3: TGTGCCAGCAGCCCAGGACTAGCGGGAGTAACCTACGAGCAGTACTTC. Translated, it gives CASSPGLAGVTYEQYF. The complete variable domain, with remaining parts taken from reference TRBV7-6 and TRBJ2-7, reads GAGVSQSPRYKVTKRGQDVALRCDPISGHVSLYWYRQALGQGPEFLTYFNYEAQQDKSGLPNDRFSAERPEGSISTLTIQRTEQRDSAMYRCASSPGLAGVTYEQYFGPGTRLTVT.

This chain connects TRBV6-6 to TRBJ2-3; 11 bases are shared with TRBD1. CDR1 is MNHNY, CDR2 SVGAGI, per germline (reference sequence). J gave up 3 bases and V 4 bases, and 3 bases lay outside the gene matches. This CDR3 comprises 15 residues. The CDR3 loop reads CASSWDRGETDTQYF. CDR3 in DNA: TGTGCCAGCAGTTGGGACAGGGGGGAGACAGATACGCAGTATTTT.

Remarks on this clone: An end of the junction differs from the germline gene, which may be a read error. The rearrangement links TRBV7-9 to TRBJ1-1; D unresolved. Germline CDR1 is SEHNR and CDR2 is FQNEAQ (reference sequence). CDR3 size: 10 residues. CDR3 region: CGPEGTEAFF. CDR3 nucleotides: TGCGGGCCCGAGGGCACTGAAGCTTTCTTT. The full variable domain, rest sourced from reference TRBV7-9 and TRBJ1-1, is DTGVSQNPRHKITKRGQNVTFRCDPISEHNRLYWYRQTLGQGPEFLTYFQNEAQLEKSRLLSDRFSAERPKGSFSTLEIQRTEQGDSAMYLCGPEGTEAFFGQGTRLTVV.

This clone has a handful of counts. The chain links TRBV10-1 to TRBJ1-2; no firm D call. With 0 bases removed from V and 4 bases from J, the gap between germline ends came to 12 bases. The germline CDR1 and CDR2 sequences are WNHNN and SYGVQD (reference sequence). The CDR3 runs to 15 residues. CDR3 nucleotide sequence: TGCGCCAGCAGTGAGTCTATTAAGTGCCTCTATGGCTACACCTTC. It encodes CASSESIKCLYGYTF.

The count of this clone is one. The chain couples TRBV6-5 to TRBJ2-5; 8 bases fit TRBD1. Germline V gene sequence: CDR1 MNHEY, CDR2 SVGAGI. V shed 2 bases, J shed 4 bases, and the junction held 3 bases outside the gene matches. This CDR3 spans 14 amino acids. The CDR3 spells CASSYLDRGETQYF. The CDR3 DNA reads TGTGCCAGCAGTTACCTCGACAGGGGAGAGACCCAGTACTTC.

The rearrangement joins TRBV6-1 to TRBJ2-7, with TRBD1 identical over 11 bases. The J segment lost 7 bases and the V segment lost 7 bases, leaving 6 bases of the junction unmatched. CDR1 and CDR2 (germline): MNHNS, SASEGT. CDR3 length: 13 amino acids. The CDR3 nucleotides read TGTGCCAGCAAAGGACAGGGGGCGAGAGAGCAGTACTTC. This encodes CASKGQGAREQYF.